The 27 T cell receptor beta chains below all came from one sample that was sequenced in a study of T cell changes during pregnancy in multiple sclerosis. Using immunoSEQ multiplex PCR, the repertoire was profiled, and TCRdb retains in-frame clones only, with some absent. Found here are 30,000 to 35,000 clones, over 85% of them singletons; the top ten hold 3.5%. The sample was CD8+ T cells from peripheral blood mononuclear cells, taken in the third trimester of pregnancy. The source of these receptors is a female donor with multiple sclerosis, enrolled in a pregnancy study.

This clone showed up just once. The V call is TRBV6-5, the J call TRBJ2-5, with TRBD2 matching 9 bases. Germline V gene sequence: CDR1 MNHEY, CDR2 SVGAGI. The length of the CDR3 is 14 residues. The V segment lost 4 bases and the J segment 5 bases; nucleotides outside the gene matches: 5. The DNA for the CDR3 is TGTGCCAGCAGTTGGGGCGGGGGGGGCGAGACCCAGTACTTC. This sequence encodes CASSWGGGGETQYF.

J is TRBJ1-2 and V is TRBV19; 8 bases are shared with TRBD1. Germline V lookup: CDR1 LNHDA, CDR2 SQIVND (reference sequence). With 5 bases clipped from V and 8 bases from J, the junction kept 10 bases outside the gene matches. The CDR3 has 14 residues. CDR3 protein: CASSLPGQETGYTF. For the CDR3, the DNA is TGTGCCAGTAGTCTCCCGGGACAGGAGACCGGCTACACCTTC.

This clone appeared once. This sequence joins TRBV11-2 and TRBJ1-6, with TRBD1 matching over 7 bases. V dropped 4 bases and J dropped 4; count of bases not matched to a gene: 4. Germline V gene sequence: CDR1 SGHAT, CDR2 FQNNGV. The length of the CDR3 is 15 residues. CDR3 coding DNA: TGTGCCAGCAGCTCTGGGACAGTTTATAATTCACCCCTCCACTTT. Residues: CASSSGTVYNSPLHF.

The chain has TRBV7-9 and TRBJ2-6; tentatively, D is TRBD1 (6 bases). CDR1 is SEHNR, CDR2 FQNEAQ, per germline (reference sequence). There are 19 residues in the CDR3. Trimming removed 0 bases at V and 0 bases at J, with 15 bases between. The DNA for the CDR3 is TGTGCCAGCAGCTTAGCGCAGTGGACAGCTGACTCTGGGGCCAACGTCCTGACTTTC. Encoded protein: CASSLAQWTADSGANVLTF.

V is TRBV9 and J is TRBJ2-1; 11 bases are shared with TRBD1. The CDR3 loop spans 13 amino acids. The junction had 4 bases not matched to a gene; V was cut back by 6 bases and J by 8 bases. Germline V gives CDR1 SGDLS, CDR2 YYNGEE. CDR3 sequence reads: CASTGQGADEQFF. In DNA, the CDR3 is TGTGCCAGCACCGGACAGGGGGCCGATGAGCAGTTCTTC.

The rearrangement joins TRBV7-8 to TRBJ1-4; 8 bases are shared with TRBD1. The CDR3 spans 16 residues. Trimming took 4 bases from V and 3 from J; bases not matched to a gene: 7. Germline CDR1 and CDR2: SGHVS and FQNEAQ. The CDR3 nucleotides read TGTGCCAGCAGCTCGACAGGGGAGCTATCTAATGAAAAACTGTTTTTT. This translates into CASSSTGELSNEKLFF.

The chain is built from TRBV2 and TRBJ1-5, with a possible D match to TRBD1 (6 bases). Germline V gene lookup returns CDR1 SNHLY and CDR2 FYNNEI. V was shortened by 4 bases and J by 7 bases, with 14 bases between the two germline ends. The CDR3 is 14 amino acids. CDR3 sequence (DNA): TGTGCCAGCAGTGCTCGACAGGCCATCCAGCCCCAGCATTTT. The encoded protein is CASSARQAIQPQHF.

This clone is categorized as medium-sized. This chain links TRBV12-2 with TRBJ2-7; TRBD1, the table's D call, was not compared with the DNA. TRBV12-2 is termed a pseudogene. The length of the CDR3 is 13 residues. CDR3 coding DNA: TGTGCAAGTCGCTTAGGACAGAGCTACGAGCAGTACTTC. Its protein is CASRLGQSYEQYF.

V is TRBV4-1 and J is TRBJ1-5; possible D gene TRBD1, 5 bases. Germline-derived CDR1 and CDR2 are MGHRA and YSYEKL. The germline V and J ends were trimmed by 4 bases and 4 bases, with 11 bases remaining between them. There are 14 residues in the CDR3. CDR3 loop: CASSPRQSNQPQHF. CDR3 coding DNA: TGCGCCAGCAGCCCCCGACAGTCTAATCAGCCCCAGCATTTT.

This clone is classed as medium-sized. This chain connects TRBV6-4 to TRBJ2-6; D perhaps matches TRBD2 (6 bases). Trimming removed 0 bases at V and 3 bases at J, with 6 bases between. This CDR3 region has 15 residues. Germline CDR1 MRHNA, CDR2 SNTAGT. This CDR3 reads CASSDSSGGANVLTF. For the CDR3, the DNA is TGTGCCAGCAGTGACTCTAGCGGTGGGGCCAACGTCCTGACTTTC.

This chain uses TRBV13 with TRBJ1-2; D not certain. The germline V gene has CDR1 PRHDT and CDR2 FYEKMQ (reference sequence). Deletions cut 2 bases from V and 8 bases from J, with 9 bases between. The CDR3 totals 12 residues. The DNA for the CDR3 is TGTGCCAGCAGCTTAATCTCGGGAGGCTACACCTTC. Amino acid sequence: CASSLISGGYTF. The whole variable domain, remainder taken from reference TRBV13 and TRBJ1-2, is AAGVIQSPRHLIKEKRETATLKCYPIPRHDTVYWYQQGPGQDPQFLISFYEKMQSDKGSIPDRFSAQQFSDYHSELNMSSLELGDSALYFCASSLISGGYTFGSGTRLTVV.

This chain links TRBV19 with TRBJ2-5; perhaps TRBD2 as D (5 bases). Germline V lookup: CDR1 LNHDA, CDR2 SQIVND (reference sequence). V gave up 5 bases and J gave up 1 base, with 11 bases separating them. This CDR3 contains 14 residues. The DNA for the CDR3 is TGTGCCAGTAGTTCCCGGGGTAGCCAAGAGACCCAGTACTTC. This encodes CASSSRGSQETQYF.

The chain is built from TRBV9 and TRBJ2-2; 8 bases are shared with TRBD2. CDR3 size: 15 residues. Germline trimming cut 2 bases from V and 5 bases from J; bases unmatched to any gene: 5. Germline values: CDR1 SGDLS, CDR2 YYNGEE. CDR3 nucleotides: TGTGCCAGCAGCGTCGGGGGGGGACGGACCGGGGAGCTGTTTTTT. Translating it yields CASSVGGGRTGELFF.

The chain recombines TRBV30 with TRBJ1-5; the D is unclear. The CDR3 sequence is 13 residues long. V lost 5 bases to trimming and J lost 1 base, with 9 bases between them. CDR1 and CDR2 (germline): GTSNPN, SVGIG (reference sequence). The CDR3 spells CAWDAGSNQPQHF. The CDR3, as DNA: TGTGCCTGGGACGCGGGAAGCAATCAGCCCCAGCATTTT.

The chain carries TRBV9 and TRBJ2-3; D remains ambiguous. Germline V gene data show CDR1 as SGDLS and CDR2 as YYNGEE. CDR3 length equals 12 residues. V was trimmed by 3 bases and J by 2 bases, leaving 4 bases between them. The CDR3 spells CASSADTDTQYF. CDR3 DNA sequence: TGTGCCAGCAGCGCAGACACAGATACGCAGTATTTT. The full variable domain, its missing parts supplied by reference TRBV9 and TRBJ2-3, is DSGVTQTPKHLITATGQRVTLRCSPRSGDLSVYWYQQSLDQGLQFLIQYYNGEERAKGNILERFSAQQFPDLHSELNLSSLELGDSALYFCASSADTDTQYFGPGTRLTVL.

Here the CDR3 reads CASSLKDRNTEAFF. The CDR3 bases are TGTGCCAGCAGCTTGAAAGACAGGAACACTGAAGCTTTCTTT. V gene TRBV5-6 combines with J gene TRBJ1-1, with D perhaps matching TRBD1 (5 bases). This CDR3 is 14 amino acids long. V lost 1 base to trimming and J lost 1 base, with 8 bases between them. CDR1 SGHDT and CDR2 YYEEEE come from the germline V gene.

This clone was detected only once. V gene TRBV13 combines with J gene TRBJ2-7; maybe TRBD1 (5 bases). Trimming left V 0 bases short and J 2 bases short, with 8 bases between. This CDR3 has 14 amino acids. The germline V gene has CDR1 PRHDT and CDR2 FYEKMQ (reference sequence). CDR3 nucleotides: TGTGCCAGCAGCTTAGGGGGCAGGGCCTACGAGCAGTACTTC. Protein product: CASSLGGRAYEQYF.

This chain links TRBV9 with TRBJ1-1; maybe TRBD1 (6 bases). The CDR3 is 14 amino acids. Germline lookup yields CDR1 SGDLS and CDR2 YYNGEE. Trimming removed 0 bases at V and 2 bases at J, with 8 bases between. In DNA form, the CDR3 reads TGTGCCAGCAGCGTAGCAGGGGTTAACACTGAAGCTTTCTTT. This sequence encodes CASSVAGVNTEAFF.

This clone has only a few counts. The chain is built from TRBV25-1 and TRBJ1-1; D uncertain. Germline-derived CDR1 and CDR2 are MGHDK and SYGVNS. Between the trimmed V and J ends, which lost 5 bases and 0 bases, there was a span of 16 bases. The CDR3 loop spans 16 amino acids. The CDR3 here is CASSPPQATLNTEAFF. The DNA of the CDR3 is TGTGCCAGCAGTCCCCCGCAGGCTACTTTGAACACTGAAGCTTTCTTT. The whole variable domain, filled in from reference TRBV25-1 and TRBJ1-1, reads EADIYQTPRYLVIGTGKKITLECSQTMGHDKMYWYQQDPGMELHLIHYSYGVNSTEKGDLSSESTVSRIRTEHFPLTLESARPSHTSQYLCASSPPQATLNTEAFFGQGTRLTVV.

The chain has TRBV7-2 and TRBJ2-3; 7 nucleotides match TRBD2. CDR1 is SGHTA and CDR2 is FQGNSA in the germline V gene. Trimming cost V 1 base and J 5 bases; bases outside gene matches: 9. The CDR3 totals 16 residues. The CDR3 nucleotides read TGTGCCAGCAGCTTAGTGGGGCGGGGGATAGAAGATACGCAGTATTTT. Residues: CASSLVGRGIEDTQYF.

The V and J genes are TRBV6-5 and TRBJ2-5; 13 bases fit TRBD2. CDR1 is MNHEY, CDR2 SVGAGI, per germline. This CDR3 has 15 amino acids. Trimming removed 6 bases from V and 1 base from J; junction bases left unmatched: 2. CDR3 nucleotides: TGTGCCAGCAGCTGGACTAGCGGGGGCCAAGAGACCCAGTACTTC. Protein sequence: CASSWTSGGQETQYF.

This chain joins TRBV29-1 and TRBJ2-7, with D possibly matching TRBD2 (6 bases). Deletions cut 7 bases from V and 2 bases from J, with 18 bases between. Germline loops: CDR1 SQVTM, CDR2 ANQGSEA. This CDR3 region has 14 residues. For the CDR3, the DNA is TGCAGCGCGACCGGAGGGGCCCGAGCCTACGAGCAGTACTTC. Amino acids: CSATGGARAYEQYF.

The rearrangement uses TRBV6-6 and TRBJ2-1; 9 bases agree with TRBD1. Unmatched junction bases numbered 5, after V lost 0 bases and J lost 5 bases. Germline V lookup: CDR1 MNHNY, CDR2 SVGAGI (reference sequence). The CDR3 is 16 amino acids. CDR3 residues: CASSYSIQGANNEQFF. The CDR3 bases are TGTGCCAGCAGTTACTCAATACAGGGGGCGAACAATGAGCAGTTCTTC.

This clone was observed a handful of times. This chain connects TRBV11-1 to TRBJ2-6, with a possible D match to TRBD1 (6 bases). CDR3 length: 14 residues. In germline, CDR1 is SGHAT, CDR2 FQDESV (reference sequence). Trimming shortened V by 6 bases and J by 2 bases, and 8 bases separated the two germline ends. CDR3 DNA sequence: TGTGCCAGCAGTCGGACAGCTGGGGCCAACGTCCTGACTTTC. Encoded protein: CASSRTAGANVLTF.

This clone has more than one count but fewer than ten. The gene calls are TRBV11-2 and TRBJ1-6; 7 bases are shared with TRBD1. The CDR3 extends over 14 amino acids. Per the germline V gene, CDR1 is SGHAT and CDR2 is FQNNGV. J was trimmed by 12 bases and V by 2 bases; bases with no gene match: 7. CDR3 in DNA: TGTGCCAGCAGCTTATCGACAGGGTGGATACCCCTCCACTTT. Residues: CASSLSTGWIPLHF.

J is TRBJ2-3 and V is TRBV6-4, with TRBD2 identical over 10 bases. Unmatched junction bases numbered 4, after V lost 6 bases and J lost 1 base. This CDR3 spans 15 amino acids. Germline CDR1 and CDR2: MRHNA and SNTAGT. The DNA for the CDR3 is TGTGCCAGCAGCCTAGCGGGGGAGGGCACAGATACGCAGTATTTT. This encodes CASSLAGEGTDTQYF.

This chain links TRBV7-2 with TRBJ2-6; perhaps TRBD1 as D (5 bases). This CDR3 comprises 17 residues. V gave up 4 bases and J gave up 2 bases, with 15 bases separating them. Per germline, CDR1 SGHTA and CDR2 FQGNSA. In DNA form, the CDR3 reads TGTGCCAGCAGCTCAATATCAGGGAATCCTGGGGCCAACGTCCTGACTTTC. Translating gives CASSSISGNPGANVLTF.